These 27 T cell receptor beta chains came from one sample sequenced in a study of T cell responses to AZD1222 COVID-19 vaccine (dated by TCRdb to about 2021). The time point label on this specimen signifies: baseline before first vaccination. The library was made by the immunoSEQ multiplex PCR assay. Not all clones reach the TCRdb copy of this immuneACCESS table, which keeps in-frame sequences only. Checked studies attribute under half of the gap to unresolved V genes and leave the rest unexplained. This sample is represented by 150,000 or so clones; about 92% of them were singletons. About 2.1% of the sample is held by the ten biggest clonotypes. Sequencing used peripheral blood, obtained on day 0 of AZD1222 vaccination. Every receptor here comes from an adult in good health.

V is TRBV5-1 and J is TRBJ1-5; the D is unclear. Germline values: CDR1 SGHRS, CDR2 YFSETQ. CDR3 length: 14 amino acids. The V end was cut by 0 bases, the J end by 7 bases, with 11 bases between. CDR3 bases: TGCGCCAGCAGCTTGGGCCCCGGTGGACAGCCCCAGCATTTT. This gives the protein CASSLGPGGQPQHF.

The chain links TRBV5-1 to TRBJ2-5, with D unclear. In germline, CDR1 is SGHRS, CDR2 YFSETQ. V was pared by 0 bases and J by 4 bases, with 7 bases between. This CDR3 region has 13 residues. The chain's CDR3 is CASSLAWRETQYF. The CDR3 bases are TGCGCCAGCAGCTTGGCCTGGCGAGAGACCCAGTACTTC. Combining the CDR3 with reference TRBV5-1 and TRBJ2-5 gives the whole variable domain KAGVTQTPRYLIKTRGQQVTLSCSPISGHRSVSWYQQTPGQGLQFLFEYFSETQRNKGNFPGRFSGRQFSNSRSEMNVSTLELGDSALYLCASSLAWRETQYFGPGTRLLVL.

In DNA, the CDR3 is TGTGCCAGCAGCTTAGGGGGAAATAGCAATCAGCCCCAGCATTTT. Its translation is CASSLGGNSNQPQHF. The chain recombines TRBV5-6 with TRBJ1-5, with D tentatively TRBD1 (6 bases). This CDR3 comprises 15 residues. Trimming stripped 2 bases from V and 0 bases from J, with 9 bases between. Per germline, CDR1 SGHDT and CDR2 YYEEEE.

The CDR3 DNA sequence: TGCGCCAGCAGCTTGGCGGGGGGAAATGAGCAGTTCTTC. Amino acid sequence: CASSLAGGNEQFF. The chain carries TRBV5-1 and TRBJ2-1; TRBD2 agrees at 7 bases. CDR1 is SGHRS and CDR2 is YFSETQ in the germline V gene. The CDR3 sequence is 13 residues long. Trimming cost V 0 bases and J 7 bases; bases outside gene matches: 1.

This sequence joins TRBV7-9 and TRBJ1-2; D is possibly TRBD1 (5 bases). The germline gives CDR1 SEHNR, CDR2 FQNEAQ (reference sequence). This CDR3 is 13 amino acids long. The V end was cut by 5 bases, the J end by 5 bases, with 12 bases between. The CDR3 protein is CASSHPAGYGYTF. In DNA, the CDR3 is TGTGCCAGCAGCCACCCGGCAGGGTATGGCTACACCTTC. Filled out from reference TRBV7-9 and TRBJ1-2, the complete variable domain reads DTGVSQNPRHKITKRGQNVTFRCDPISEHNRLYWYRQTLGQGPEFLTYFQNEAQLEKSRLLSDRFSAERPKGSFSTLEIQRTEQGDSAMYLCASSHPAGYGYTFGSGTRLTVV.

The chain employs TRBV9 and TRBJ1-1; no firm D call. Germline V gene data show CDR1 as SGDLS and CDR2 as YYNGEE. Trimming shortened V by 3 bases and J by 3 bases, and 12 bases separated the two germline ends. The length of the CDR3 is 14 residues. CDR3 in DNA: TGTGCCAGCAGCGGATCTTGGGTGTACACTGAAGCTTTCTTT. Its protein is CASSGSWVYTEAFF.

The chain is built from TRBV5-1 and TRBJ1-1, with TRBD1 identical over 8 bases. J lost 4 bases, V lost 0 bases, and 8 bases had no gene match. The CDR3 is made up of 16 amino acids. Germline V CDR1 and CDR2: SGHRS, YFSETQ. CDR3: CASSLVVTGVRTEAFF. CDR3 sequence (DNA): TGCGCCAGCAGCTTGGTGGTGACAGGGGTTCGCACTGAAGCTTTCTTT. Variable domain in full (rest from reference TRBV5-1 and TRBJ1-1): KAGVTQTPRYLIKTRGQQVTLSCSPISGHRSVSWYQQTPGQGLQFLFEYFSETQRNKGNFPGRFSGRQFSNSRSEMNVSTLELGDSALYLCASSLVVTGVRTEAFFGQGTRLTVV.

V usage is TRBV2 and J usage is TRBJ2-7; 10 bases line up with TRBD2. Germline CDR1 SNHLY, CDR2 FYNNEI. Germline trimming cut 6 bases from V and 2 bases from J; bases unmatched to any gene: 1. The CDR3 covers 13 residues. The CDR3 DNA reads as TGTGCCAGCAGACTAGCGGGGCCCTACGAGCAGTACTTC. Its translation is CASRLAGPYEQYF.

The rearrangement uses TRBV5-1 and TRBJ2-7; 9 bases fit TRBD1. V lost 4 bases, J lost 5 bases, and 7 bases stayed unmatched. This CDR3 contains 14 residues. Germline V gene lookup returns CDR1 SGHRS and CDR2 YFSETQ. CDR3 DNA: TGCGCCAGCAGCCCAGGGACAGGGATGAACGAGCAGTACTTC. Its translation: CASSPGTGMNEQYF.

The V gene is TRBV10-3, the J gene TRBJ1-1; D is perhaps TRBD1 (6 bases). V lost 6 bases and J 1 base, leaving 9 bases between the germline ends. The CDR3 runs 13 residues. Germline CDR1 and CDR2: ENHRY and SYGVKD. The CDR3 bases are TGTGCCATCAGGGCAGGGGAGAACACTGAAGCTTTCTTT. It codes for CAIRAGENTEAFF.

V gene TRBV3-1 (or the pseudogene TRBV3-2) combines with J gene TRBJ2-7, with 8 nucleotides matching TRBD1. The CDR3 runs to 14 residues. Trimming at V came to 4 bases and at J to 4 bases, leaving 6 bases not matched to a gene. In germline, CDR1 is LGHDT, CDR2 YNNKEL (reference sequence). CDR3 protein: CASSRDRSFYEQYF. The CDR3 coding sequence is TGTGCCAGCAGCCGGGACAGGAGTTTTTACGAGCAGTACTTC.

The chain is built from TRBV4-2 and TRBJ1-2; D possibly corresponds to TRBD1 (5 bases). With 1 base removed from V and 6 bases from J, the gap between germline ends came to 12 bases. The CDR3 totals 14 residues. The germline gives CDR1 LGHNA, CDR2 YNFKEQ. CDR3 protein: CASSQAPGGDGYTF. The DNA for the CDR3 is TGTGCCAGCAGCCAAGCCCCTGGGGGGGATGGCTACACCTTC.

The chain is built from TRBV7-2 and TRBJ1-2; no definite D call. Germline V gene lookup returns CDR1 SGHTA and CDR2 FQGNSA. The CDR3 consists of 15 residues. The V gene lost 1 base and the J gene lost 0 bases, with 9 bases spanning the gap. In nucleotides, the CDR3 is TGTGCCAGCAGCTTAGGATCCGGGGCTAACTATGGCTACACCTTC. Translation: CASSLGSGANYGYTF.

The chain carries TRBV15 and TRBJ2-3; TRBD1 might be the D (6 bases). CDR3 size: 17 residues. Trimming took off 5 bases at V and 1 base at J, with 19 bases between the two ends. In germline, CDR1 is LNHNV, CDR2 YYDKDF (reference sequence). CDR3 coding DNA: TGTGCCACCAGCCAACCGCGCAGGGGTTTCGGCACAGATACGCAGTATTTT. Its translation: CATSQPRRGFGTDTQYF. Complete variable domain (other parts from reference TRBV15 and TRBJ2-3): DAMVIQNPRYQVTQFGKPVTLSCSQTLNHNVMYWYQQKSSQAPKLLFHYYDKDFNNEADTPDNFQSRRPNTSFCFLDIRSPGLGDTAMYLCATSQPRRGFGTDTQYFGPGTRLTVL.

The CDR3: CASSNQGQVNEQFF. The DNA for the CDR3 is TGTGCCAGCAGCAACCAAGGGCAGGTGAATGAGCAGTTCTTC. The chain recombines TRBV7-3 with TRBJ2-1; no clear D. The V gene's germline CDR1 is SGHTA and CDR2 FQGTGA. V gave up 5 bases and J gave up 7 bases, with 15 bases separating them. The CDR3 contains 14 residues.

The chain carries TRBV28 and TRBJ1-6; no definite D call. Germline-derived CDR1 and CDR2 are MDHEN and SYDVKM. This CDR3 is built from 17 residues. V lost 7 bases and J 0 bases, leaving 16 bases between the germline ends. The CDR3 sequence is CASTSPGESSYNSPLHF. The CDR3 bases are TGTGCCAGCACCTCACCAGGAGAAAGCTCCTATAATTCACCCCTCCACTTT.

The V call is TRBV7-2, the J call TRBJ1-6, with D tentatively TRBD1 (6 bases). The V end lost 7 bases, the J end lost 7 bases, and 11 bases lay between the germline ends. This CDR3 is 13 amino acids long. Germline values: CDR1 SGHTA, CDR2 FQGNSA. The CDR3 DNA follows: TGTGCCAGCACCTCAACAGGGAATTCACCCCTCCACTTT. Amino acids: CASTSTGNSPLHF.

The genes are TRBV29-1 and TRBJ1-1, with a tentative D call TRBD1 (5 bases). The germline V and J ends were trimmed by 4 bases and 0 bases, with 18 bases remaining between them. Germline V gives CDR1 SQVTM, CDR2 ANQGSEA. This CDR3 is 16 amino acids long. CDR3 sequence reads: CSVGGPGRGLNTEAFF. The CDR3 DNA is TGCAGCGTTGGCGGCCCTGGGCGGGGGTTGAACACTGAAGCTTTCTTT.

V is TRBV5-4 and J is TRBJ1-2, with TRBD1 as a possible D gene (6 bases). This CDR3 region has 14 residues. The germline gives CDR1 SGHNT, CDR2 YYREEE (reference sequence). With 4 bases removed from V and 5 bases from J, the gap between germline ends came to 15 bases. The CDR3 is CASSLRQARYGYTF. The CDR3 nucleotides read TGTGCCAGCAGCCTAAGACAGGCAAGATATGGCTACACCTTC.

V gene TRBV7-9 combines with J gene TRBJ1-2; D not certain. Per the germline V gene, CDR1 is SEHNR and CDR2 is FQNEAQ (reference sequence). Trimming took off 3 bases at V and 2 bases at J, with 10 bases between the two ends. The CDR3 is 14 residues long. CDR3 nucleotides: TGTGCCAGCAGCTTGGTGACACGGAACTATGGCTACACCTTC. The encoded protein is CASSLVTRNYGYTF.

The V and J genes are TRBV6-5 and TRBJ1-1, with 8 bases aligning to TRBD1. V gave up 4 bases and J gave up 11 bases; unmatched junction bases: 12. The CDR3 spans 14 residues. Looked up from germline, CDR1 is MNHEY and CDR2 is SVGAGI. CDR3 residues: CASSLDRTGYWAFF. Here the CDR3 DNA reads TGTGCCAGCAGTTTGGACAGGACAGGGTATTGGGCTTTCTTT.

The gene calls are TRBV10-3 and TRBJ2-2; D gene unclear. There are 15 residues in the CDR3. Germline CDR1 ENHRY, CDR2 SYGVKD. V lost 3 bases, J lost 1 base, and 9 bases lay in between. This chain's CDR3 is CAISDRQQNTGELFF. CDR3 bases: TGTGCCATCAGTGATCGGCAGCAGAACACCGGGGAGCTGTTTTTT.

The chain employs TRBV7-9 and TRBJ2-6, with 7 bases lining up with TRBD2. Germline lookup yields CDR1 SEHNR and CDR2 FQNEAQ (reference sequence). The CDR3 is 16 residues long. V trimming: 5 bases; J trimming: 2 bases; junction bases outside the gene matches: 6. This CDR3 is CASSPGEGAGANVLTF. CDR3 in DNA: TGTGCCAGCAGCCCGGGGGAGGGTGCTGGGGCCAACGTCCTGACTTTC.

This chain connects TRBV15 to TRBJ2-1; D gene ambiguous. V was clipped by 3 bases and J by 4 bases, with 7 bases between them. CDR3 size: 13 residues. Per germline, CDR1 LNHNV and CDR2 YYDKDF (reference sequence). This CDR3 is CATSRGLYNEQFF. The CDR3 DNA is TGTGCCACCAGCAGGGGTCTATACAATGAGCAGTTCTTC.

CDR3 sequence: CASSEPRIRTSGNTIYF. Here the CDR3 DNA reads TGTGCCAGCAGTGAACCGCGGATAAGGACTTCTGGAAACACCATATATTTT. The genes are TRBV6-1 and TRBJ1-3; D not certain. V was trimmed by 2 bases and J by 1 base, leaving 15 bases between them. CDR3 length equals 17 residues. Per the germline V gene, CDR1 is MNHNS and CDR2 is SASEGT.

The chain joins TRBV5-1 to TRBJ1-1; D call uncertain. This CDR3 is built from 13 residues. The V gene lost 2 bases and the J gene lost 1 base, with 6 bases spanning the gap. Germline-derived CDR1 and CDR2 are SGHRS and YFSETQ. CDR3 in DNA: TGCGCCAGCAGCTTCTCGACGAACACTGAAGCTTTCTTT. Protein: CASSFSTNTEAFF.

The chain combines TRBV5-1 with TRBJ1-6; TRBD1 aligns across 7 bases. The CDR3 consists of 17 residues. V lost 4 bases to trimming and J lost 4 bases; unmatched junction nucleotides: 11. Germline CDR1 and CDR2: SGHRS and YFSETQ. The CDR3 coding sequence is TGCGCCAGCAGCCGAGAGGAGGGGGCGAGTTATAATTCACCCCTCCACTTT. Protein sequence: CASSREEGASYNSPLHF.